This passage covers 31 T cell receptor beta chains from one sample sequenced in a study of T cells in Graves' hyperthyroidism and ophthalmopathy. Regions amplified from RNA transcripts were the TCR beta CDR3 regions. TCR CDR3 underwent first-round RT-PCR with the HTBI primer set. TCRdb ran MiXCR on the multiplex PCR reads and lists one entry per CDR3 protein. The profile covers about 600,000 distinct CDR3 sequences, with approximately 15% appearing a single time and 3% to 4% taken by the ten largest. Sequences were obtained from blood. The source is a middle-aged woman with Graves' ophthalmopathy.

The V and J genes are TRBV7-3 and TRBJ2-7; D unclear. Trimming removed 1 base from V and 8 bases from J, with 12 bases in between. This CDR3 region has 13 residues. Germline V gene lookup returns CDR1 SGHTA and CDR2 FQGTGA. The CDR3 DNA is TGTGCCAGCAGCTTAAGTAAATCTTACCAGCAGTACTTC. This codes for CASSLSKSYQQYF.

The V call is TRBV4-1, the J call TRBJ2-7; 8 bases align to TRBD2. The V segment lost 0 bases and the J segment 3 bases; nucleotides outside the gene matches: 10. Germline CDR1 MGHRA, CDR2 YSYEKL. The CDR3 has 17 amino acids. The CDR3 is CASSQDVMLAGGYEQYF. The CDR3 DNA follows: TGCGCCAGCAGCCAAGACGTCATGCTAGCGGGTGGCTACGAGCAGTACTTC.

This clonotype appeared once. A much more abundant neighbour one base away suggests this may be a read error. This CDR3 is missing its conserved last phenylalanine or tryptophan, likely due to a read error. The V call is TRBV2, the J call TRBJ2-4, with 7 bases aligning to TRBD1. J gave up 5 bases and V 6 bases, and 7 bases lay outside the gene matches. Germline values: CDR1 SNHLY, CDR2 FYNNEI. The CDR3 contains 14 residues. CDR3 sequence reads: CASRQGKAENIQYL. The CDR3 region has the DNA TGTGCCAGCAGACAGGGGAAAGCTGAAAACATTCAGTACCTC.

This clonotype was recorded many times. This chain uses TRBV2 with TRBJ1-6; 8 bases map to TRBD1. CDR1 and CDR2 (germline): SNHLY, FYNNEI. The CDR3 covers 14 residues. V trimming: 4 bases; J trimming: 9 bases; junction bases outside the gene matches: 5. The CDR3 protein is CASSAARGLSPLHF. The CDR3 DNA follows: TGTGCCAGCAGTGCGGCCAGGGGGCTTTCACCCCTCCACTTT.

This clonotype showed up just a few times. The V gene is TRBV5-1, the J gene TRBJ2-3; TRBD2 aligns across 7 bases. Germline V gene lookup returns CDR1 SGHRS and CDR2 YFSETQ. The J segment lost 4 bases and the V segment lost 4 bases, leaving 12 bases of the junction unmatched. The CDR3 has 16 amino acids. The CDR3 DNA sequence: TGCGCCAGCAGCCCGGGCCTAGCGGCATGTCCAGATACGCAGTATTTT. Translated, it gives CASSPGLAACPDTQYF.

The chain joins TRBV5-6 to TRBJ2-5, with a tentative D call TRBD2 (5 bases). Per germline, CDR1 SGHDT and CDR2 YYEEEE. Trimming removed 4 bases from V and 5 bases from J, with 18 bases in between. CDR3 size: 15 residues. As DNA, the CDR3 is TGTGCCAGCAGCGGGGAGCGGCTAGTGCGGGAGACCCAGTACTTC. Its protein product is CASSGERLVRETQYF.

At least ten counts were recorded for this clonotype. The chain combines TRBV6-1 with TRBJ1-5; perhaps TRBD1 as D (6 bases). Per germline, CDR1 MNHNS and CDR2 SASEGT. The ends were cut back, 3 bases at V and 6 bases at J, with 15 bases in the middle. This CDR3 has 15 residues. The CDR3 reads CASSDTSGAGQPQHF. The CDR3 DNA reads as TGTGCCAGCAGTGATACCTCGGGGGCGGGTCAGCCCCAGCATTTT.

In the case of this clonotype: This may arise from a read error, as a much more abundant clone is one base away. This chain joins TRBV2 and TRBJ1-6; tentative D call: TRBD1 (6 bases). V lost 10 bases, J lost 0 bases, and 13 bases lay in between. The CDR3 consists of 15 residues. Germline assignment: CDR1 SNHLY and CDR2 FYNNEI. CDR3 loop: CANRTGSSYNSPLHF. In DNA form, the CDR3 reads TGTGCCAACAGAACAGGGAGCTCCTATAATTCACCCCTCCACTTT. The full variable domain, rest sourced from reference TRBV2 and TRBJ1-6, is EPEVTQTPSHQVTQMGQEVILRCVPISNHLYFYWYRQILGQKVEFLVSFYNNEISEKSEIFDDQFSVERPDGSNFTLKIRSTKLEDSAMYFCANRTGSSYNSPLHFGNGTRLTVT.

The rearrangement links TRBV7-9 to TRBJ1-4; D remains ambiguous. The CDR3 contains 15 residues. Germline CDR1 reads SEHNR; CDR2 reads FQNEAQ (reference sequence). Trimming took off 5 bases at V and 7 bases at J, with 17 bases between the two ends. The CDR3 DNA follows: TGTGCCAGCAGCCGAGCCTTCGGAGCAGGTGAAAAACTGTTTTTT. Its translation is CASSRAFGAGEKLFF.

Only a few counts were recorded for this clonotype. The chain couples TRBV20-1 to TRBJ1-1; D may be TRBD1 (6 bases). The CDR3 runs to 15 residues. The V gene lost 4 bases and the J gene lost 1 base, with 16 bases spanning the gap. Germline lookup yields CDR1 DFQATT and CDR2 SNEGSKA (reference sequence). CDR3 residues: CSANPHDRTNTEAFF. The CDR3 DNA reads as TGCAGTGCTAATCCTCACGACAGGACGAACACTGAAGCTTTCTTT.

In this sample, this clonotype turned up many times. The chain employs TRBV30 and TRBJ2-1; weak D call: TRBD1 (5 bases). CDR1 is GTSNPN and CDR2 is SVGIG in the germline V gene (reference sequence). V was shortened by 5 bases and J by 7 bases, with 24 bases between the two germline ends. This CDR3 contains 16 residues. CDR3 residues: CAWAAYDRGLGNEQFF. In DNA, the CDR3 is TGTGCCTGGGCCGCCTACGATAGGGGATTAGGGAATGAGCAGTTCTTC.

At least ten counts were recorded for this clonotype. J is TRBJ2-7 and V is TRBV6-6; no clear D gene. Between the trimmed V and J ends, which lost 0 bases and 3 bases, there was a span of 12 bases. This CDR3 comprises 15 residues. The germline gives CDR1 MNHNY, CDR2 SVGAGI (reference sequence). The CDR3 spells CASSYSNSGNYEQYF. The CDR3 region has the DNA TGTGCCAGCAGTTACTCGAATTCTGGGAACTACGAGCAGTACTTC.

This clonotype was counted ten times or more. The rearrangement links TRBV11-2 to TRBJ2-2; D is unclear. Germline V gene data show CDR1 as SGHAT and CDR2 as FQNNGV. V lost 4 bases and J lost 6, with 6 bases in between. CDR3 length: 12 residues. The CDR3 nucleotides read TGTGCCAGCAGCTCCGGCGCCGGGGAGCTGTTTTTT. This encodes CASSSGAGELFF.

This clonotype was observed at least ten times. The chain links TRBV3-1 to TRBJ1-2, with unresolved D. Looked up from germline, CDR1 is LGHDT and CDR2 is YNNKEL (reference sequence). Trimming pared 1 base from V and 8 bases from J, leaving 8 bases between. The CDR3 runs to 12 residues. The CDR3 nucleotides are TGTGCCAGCAGCCAAGGGTGGCGAGGCTACACCTTC. Its protein product is CASSQGWRGYTF. Full variable domain (rest looked up from reference TRBV3-1 and TRBJ1-2): DTAVSQTPKYLVTQMGNDKSIKCEQNLGHDTMYWYKQDSKKFLKIMFSYNNKELIINETVPNRFSPKSPDKAHLNLHINSLELGDSAVYFCASSQGWRGYTFGSGTRLTVV.

Regarding this clonotype: One end of the junction does not line up with germline, which may come from a read error. The chain carries TRBV5-1 and TRBJ2-3; D not resolved. The CDR3 is 12 amino acids. Germline values: CDR1 SGHRS, CDR2 YFSETQ. DNA of the CDR3: TGCGCCAGCGGCTTTACCACAGATACGCAGTATTTT. Protein sequence: CASGFTTDTQYF.

The rearrangement joins TRBV9 to TRBJ1-1; D is unclear. The CDR3 is made up of 13 amino acids. Germline CDR1 is SGDLS and CDR2 is YYNGEE. The V gene lost 8 bases and the J gene lost 4 bases, with 15 bases spanning the gap. The CDR3 reads CARIQWETTEAFF. The CDR3 DNA reads as TGTGCCAGAATACAGTGGGAGACCACTGAAGCTTTCTTT. Full variable domain (remainder filled in from reference TRBV9 and TRBJ1-1): DSGVTQTPKHLITATGQRVTLRCSPRSGDLSVYWYQQSLDQGLQFLIQYYNGEERAKGNILERFSAQQFPDLHSELNLSSLELGDSALYFCARIQWETTEAFFGQGTRLTVV.

J is TRBJ1-1 and V is TRBV19; 10 bases line up with TRBD1. In germline, CDR1 is LNHDA, CDR2 SQIVND (reference sequence). The CDR3 is 13 amino acids. The V and J ends lost 8 bases and 5 bases, in that order; junction bases with no gene match: 5. The CDR3 region has the DNA TGTGCCAGTGGAGGACAGGGGGAAACTGAAGCTTTCTTT. Protein sequence: CASGGQGETEAFF.

The chain links TRBV4-1 to TRBJ2-5; weak D call: TRBD1 (6 bases). This CDR3 contains 14 residues. V lost 2 bases, J lost 2 bases, and 9 bases lay in between. The germline CDR1 and CDR2 sequences are MGHRA and YSYEKL. This CDR3 is CASSQTDRQETQYF. The CDR3 region has the DNA TGCGCCAGCAGCCAAACCGACAGGCAAGAGACCCAGTACTTC.

This clonotype was counted a few times. The V call is TRBV7-3, the J call TRBJ1-5, with D perhaps matching TRBD1 (6 bases). Trimming left V 4 bases short and J 6 bases short, with 13 bases between. CDR3 length equals 14 residues. Looked up from germline, CDR1 is SGHTA and CDR2 is FQGTGA. As DNA, the CDR3 is TGTGCCAGCAGCTCCCCAGGGGCGGCTCAGCCCCAGCATTTT. Amino acid sequence: CASSSPGAAQPQHF.

The chain is built from TRBV6-1 and TRBJ2-7; 7 bases fit TRBD1. V was pared by 7 bases and J by 3 bases, with 12 bases of the junction left unmatched. Germline V gives CDR1 MNHNS, CDR2 SASEGT. The CDR3 length is 15 residues. The CDR3 loop is CASKNPGQRLYEQYF. In nucleotides, the CDR3 is TGTGCCAGCAAAAACCCGGGACAGCGGCTCTACGAGCAGTACTTC.

The rearrangement links TRBV29-1 to TRBJ1-1; D not certain. Germline loops: CDR1 SQVTM, CDR2 ANQGSEA. Trimming removed 4 bases from V and 4 bases from J, with 10 bases in between. The length of the CDR3 is 12 residues. CDR3 nucleotide sequence: TGCAGCGTTGGACGGTTGAGCACTGAAGCTTTCTTT. This gives the protein CSVGRLSTEAFF.

This clonotype has ten or more counts. This chain uses TRBV6-2 or TRBV6-3 with TRBJ1-1; D is unclear. Germline-derived CDR1 and CDR2 are MNHEY and SVGEGT. The CDR3 loop spans 16 amino acids. With 6 bases removed from V and 5 bases from J, the gap between germline ends came to 22 bases. CDR3 region: CASRREGQPGRTEAFF. CDR3 in DNA: TGTGCCAGCAGACGGGAAGGGCAACCCGGGAGAACTGAAGCTTTCTTT.

This chain connects TRBV9 to TRBJ1-3; D is unclear. Germline V gene lookup returns CDR1 SGDLS and CDR2 YYNGEE. V dropped 4 bases and J dropped 2 bases, with 10 bases sitting between them. This CDR3 region has 14 residues. The CDR3 nucleotides read TGTGCCAGCAGCCCTAGGATGCCTGGAAACACCATATATTTT. It specifies CASSPRMPGNTIYF.

The chain employs TRBV15 and TRBJ1-1; D unresolved. CDR1 and CDR2 from the germline V gene are LNHNV and YYDKDF (reference sequence). With 3 bases removed from V and 6 bases from J, the gap between germline ends came to 20 bases. This CDR3 region has 16 residues. CDR3 amino acids: CATSSRIAPGVAEAFF. In DNA, the CDR3 is TGTGCCACCAGCAGCCGGATTGCCCCGGGTGTAGCTGAAGCTTTCTTT.

The chain joins TRBV19 to TRBJ2-6; D gene ambiguous. Looked up from germline, CDR1 is LNHDA and CDR2 is SQIVND (reference sequence). The CDR3 is 15 residues long. Trimming cost V 3 bases and J 0 bases, with 6 bases left between them. The CDR3 loop reads CASSMVISGANVLTF. The CDR3, as DNA: TGTGCCAGTAGTATGGTAATCTCTGGGGCCAACGTCCTGACTTTC. The full variable domain, its missing parts supplied by reference TRBV19 and TRBJ2-6, is DGGITQSPKYLFRKEGQNVTLSCEQNLNHDAMYWYRQDPGQGLRLIYYSQIVNDFQKGDIAEGYSVSREKKESFPLTVTSAQKNPTAFYLCASSMVISGANVLTFGAGSRLTVL.

This clonotype was counted at least ten times. V is TRBV2 and J is TRBJ2-5; 11 nucleotides align to TRBD2. Germline V CDR1 and CDR2: SNHLY, FYNNEI. V lost 2 bases to trimming and J lost 9 bases; unmatched junction nucleotides: 14. This CDR3 has 17 amino acids. Here the CDR3 DNA reads TGTGCCAGCAGTGAATTCGGTAGCGGGAGGGCCTACGGTTCCCAGTACTTC. It yields the protein CASSEFGSGRAYGSQYF.

The chain uses TRBV3-1 and TRBJ1-1, with no clear D. This CDR3 comprises 15 residues. Germline V CDR1 and CDR2: LGHDT, YNNKEL (reference sequence). V was clipped by 0 bases and J by 1 base, with 9 bases between them. The DNA for the CDR3 is TGTGCCAGCAGCCAAGAGGAGGATCCGAACACTGAAGCTTTCTTT. This encodes CASSQEEDPNTEAFF.

With regard to this clonotype: The junction shows a germline mismatch at one end, possibly a read error. This chain uses TRBV12-3 or TRBV12-4 with TRBJ2-1; possible D gene TRBD1, 5 bases. This CDR3 region has 15 residues. The CDR3 nucleotides read TGTGCCAGCAGTTTGGGGCAGGGCCCCTACAATGAGCAGCTCTTC. Its protein product is CASSLGQGPYNEQLF.

This clonotype has at least ten counts. This chain uses TRBV2 with TRBJ2-1, with 8 nucleotides matching TRBD2. Germline CDR1 SNHLY, CDR2 FYNNEI. J lost 2 bases, V lost 6 bases, and 3 bases had no gene match. The CDR3 loop spans 14 amino acids. CDR3 region: CASRAGGAYNEQFF. The CDR3 DNA sequence: TGTGCCAGCAGGGCGGGGGGCGCCTACAATGAGCAGTTCTTC.

This clonotype was observed at least ten times. The rearrangement joins TRBV5-1 to TRBJ1-1; D might be TRBD1 (5 bases). Germline CDR1 and CDR2: SGHRS and YFSETQ. CDR3 length: 13 residues. Trimming removed 3 bases from V and 3 bases from J, with 9 bases in between. CDR3 residues: CASSSAGHTEAFF. The CDR3 DNA reads as TGCGCCAGCAGCTCAGCAGGGCACACTGAAGCTTTCTTT.

This clonotype was observed a few times. CDR3: CASSHLRVPDTQYF. Written as DNA, the CDR3 is TGTGCCAGCAGCCACCTAAGAGTCCCAGATACGCAGTATTTT. The chain carries TRBV14 and TRBJ2-3; no clear D gene. This CDR3 region has 14 residues. Per germline, CDR1 SGHDN and CDR2 FVKESK. Trimming removed 3 bases at V and 4 bases at J, with 11 bases between.